Each of the 11 T cell receptor beta chains below was sequenced from the same sample in a study of shared clonotypes between healthy human individuals. Data came from immunoSEQ multiplex PCR; TCRdb stores just in-frame clones and leaves some out. The table records around 1.5 million clones, roughly 98% of them present only once. Sample: naive CD4+ T cells sorted from blood. This sample's subset: CD45RA+ positively selected. These receptors all come from a man aged 25-45 years in good health.

This clone has just one count. CDR3 amino acids: CASSLGSPGGYTF. DNA for the CDR3: TGTGCCAGCAGCTTGGGGTCACCTGGCGGCTACACCTTC. The gene calls are TRBV5-6 and TRBJ1-2; D call uncertain. Trimming shortened V by 0 bases and J by 8 bases, and 11 bases separated the two germline ends. This CDR3 has 13 residues. The germline gives CDR1 SGHDT, CDR2 YYEEEE.

The chain combines TRBV7-2 with TRBJ2-7; D uncertain. The CDR3 runs 16 residues. The germline CDR1 and CDR2 sequences are SGHTA and FQGNSA. Trimming removed 5 bases from V and 0 bases from J, with 17 bases in between. CDR3 bases: TGTGCCAGCAGCCACAGAGAAAGACGGAACTCCTACGAGCAGTACTTC. As protein: CASSHRERRNSYEQYF.

This clone was detected only once. This chain joins TRBV7-2 and TRBJ1-2; no reliable D call. From germline, CDR1 is SGHTA and CDR2 FQGNSA. CDR3 length equals 15 residues. V shed 2 bases and J shed 0 bases, with 10 bases lying between them. The CDR3 loop reads CASSLITVSNYGYTF. DNA of the CDR3: TGTGCCAGCAGCTTAATAACCGTTTCTAACTATGGCTACACCTTC.

The chain has TRBV2 and TRBJ2-1; 11 nucleotides align to TRBD2. CDR3 size: 18 residues. The V segment lost 1 base and the J segment 2 bases; nucleotides outside the gene matches: 7. Germline CDR1 is SNHLY and CDR2 is FYNNEI. As DNA, the CDR3 is TGTGCCAGCAGTGAAGTCCTACCGGGACTAGCGGCCTACAATGAGCAGTTCTTC. It yields the protein CASSEVLPGLAAYNEQFF.

The V gene is TRBV9, the J gene TRBJ1-3; no firm D call. CDR3 length: 15 amino acids. From germline, CDR1 is SGDLS and CDR2 YYNGEE. Trimming stripped 2 bases from V and 4 bases from J, with 13 bases between. The CDR3: CASSVDSVRGNTIYF. Here the CDR3 DNA reads TGTGCCAGCAGCGTCGACTCGGTGCGCGGAAACACCATATATTTT.

This chain connects TRBV11-1 to TRBJ2-5; possibly TRBD2 for D (6 bases). The CDR3 runs 16 residues. Germline CDR1 is SGHAT and CDR2 is FQDESV (reference sequence). V gave up 2 bases and J gave up 5 bases, with 18 bases separating them. CDR3 sequence: CASSLPPGPEGETQYF. CDR3 sequence (DNA): TGTGCCAGCAGCTTACCTCCGGGACCGGAGGGGGAGACCCAGTACTTC.

The chain employs TRBV27 and TRBJ2-3, with 10 bases aligning to TRBD1. The CDR3 totals 17 residues. Germline CDR1 is MNHEY and CDR2 is SMNVEV (reference sequence). V shed 1 base and J 1 base; nucleotides not matched to a gene: 5. The CDR3 DNA sequence: TGTGCCAGCAGTTTATTTGGCGGGACAGGGGGCACAGATACGCAGTATTTT. Residues: CASSLFGGTGGTDTQYF.

The J gene is TRBJ2-3, the V gene TRBV15, with D maybe TRBD2 (6 bases). This CDR3 is 18 amino acids long. Per germline, CDR1 LNHNV and CDR2 YYDKDF (reference sequence). The ends were cut back, 4 bases at V and 0 bases at J, with 20 bases in the middle. CDR3 sequence reads: CATSKYGGARQSTDTQYF. CDR3 sequence (DNA): TGTGCCACCAGCAAATACGGAGGGGCAAGACAAAGCACAGATACGCAGTATTTT.

This sequence joins TRBV25-1 and TRBJ2-5; 12 bases are shared with TRBD2. V trimming: 3 bases; J trimming: 5 bases; junction bases outside the gene matches: 1. The CDR3 is 14 amino acids. Germline V CDR1 and CDR2: MGHDK, SYGVNS. CDR3 sequence reads: CASSDGLAGETQYF. The CDR3 region has the DNA TGTGCCAGCAGTGACGGACTAGCGGGGGAGACCCAGTACTTC. Supplemented by reference TRBV25-1 and TRBJ2-5, the full variable domain reads EADIYQTPRYLVIGTGKKITLECSQTMGHDKMYWYQQDPGMELHLIHYSYGVNSTEKGDLSSESTVSRIRTEHFPLTLESARPSHTSQYLCASSDGLAGETQYFGPGTRLLVL.

V usage is TRBV21-1 and J usage is TRBJ2-5; the table names TRBD1, a call not compared with the DNA. TRBV21-1 is designated a pseudogene. The CDR3 consists of 15 residues. CDR3 nucleotides: TGTGCCAGCAGCAAAGAAGGCAGGGCCCAAGAGACCCAGTACTTC. This sequence encodes CASSKEGRAQETQYF.

This chain connects TRBV2 to TRBJ1-1, with D unresolved. CDR1 SNHLY and CDR2 FYNNEI come from the germline V gene. This CDR3 region has 16 residues. V was clipped by 3 bases and J by 0 bases, with 14 bases between them. CDR3 residues: CASSDPGASLNTEAFF. CDR3 sequence (DNA): TGTGCCAGCAGTGACCCAGGAGCATCTTTGAACACTGAAGCTTTCTTT.